Listed below are T cell receptor beta chains from one sample, sequenced in a study of T cell repertoires in cytomegalovirus infection. Each CDR3 protein gets one entry after TCRdb re-called the reads with MiXCR. This table holds 250,000 to 300,000 distinct CDR3 sequences, about 23% found once. Sequenced material: PBMCs. The receptors were gathered from a human donor in good health (CMV status not recorded). Some clones in this sample may be carry-over from other donors' samples. The CDR3 runs from the conserved cysteine through the conserved F or W. The D gene is left open where the match is weak. A clone size is listed for some rows: how often the clone was seen (once, few, many), or a class if it is expanded.

v_call: TRBV10-3; clone_size: few; d_call: -; j_call: TRBJ1-4; cdr3_aa: CAISDRDSLNEKLFF; cdr3_nt: TGTGCCATCAGTGACAGGGACTCACTCAATGAAAAACTGTTTTTT
v_call: TRBV28; clone_size: -; d_call: TRBD1; j_call: TRBJ2-5; cdr3_aa: CASSPGQAQETQYF; cdr3_nt: TGTGCCAGCAGCCCGGGACAGGCTCAAGAGACCCAGTACTTC
v_call: TRBV20-1; clone_size: -; d_call: TRBD2; j_call: TRBJ2-5; cdr3_aa: CSANGLAGTQETQYF; cdr3_nt: TGCAGTGCCAACGGACTAGCGGGGACCCAAGAGACCCAGTACTTC
v_call: TRBV7-2; clone_size: -; d_call: -; j_call: TRBJ2-5; cdr3_aa: CASSQSGDQETQYF; cdr3_nt: TGTGCCAGCAGCCAATCGGGGGACCAAGAGACCCAGTACTTC
v_call: TRBV18; clone_size: -; d_call: -; j_call: TRBJ2-1; cdr3_aa: CASSPQGGNEQFF; cdr3_nt: TGTGCCAGCTCCCCACAGGGCGGGAATGAGCAGTTCTTC
v_call: TRBV20-1; clone_size: -; d_call: -; j_call: TRBJ1-2; cdr3_aa: CSARQDNYGYTF; cdr3_nt: TGCAGTGCTAGACAGGACAACTATGGCTACACCTTC
v_call: TRBV14; clone_size: -; d_call: TRBD1; j_call: TRBJ1-2; cdr3_aa: CASSQVDRGDGYTF; cdr3_nt: TGTGCCAGCAGCCAAGTCGACAGGGGAGATGGCTACACCTTC
v_call: TRBV7-2; clone_size: many; d_call: -; j_call: TRBJ2-7; cdr3_aa: CASSRDHGAYEQYF; cdr3_nt: TGTGCCAGCAGCAGGGACCATGGGGCCTACGAGCAGTACTTC
v_call: TRBV6-2/TRBV6-3; clone_size: many; d_call: TRBD2; j_call: TRBJ2-2; cdr3_aa: CASSYPGLAGENTGELFF; cdr3_nt: TGTGCCAGCAGTTACCCCGGACTAGCGGGAGAGAACACCGGGGAGCTGTTTTTT
v_call: TRBV7-2; clone_size: many; d_call: TRBD1; j_call: TRBJ2-7; cdr3_aa: CASSSQGVVGYEQYF; cdr3_nt: TGTGCCAGCAGCTCTCAGGGGGTTGTCGGGTACGAGCAGTACTTC
v_call: TRBV7-8; clone_size: few; d_call: TRBD1; j_call: TRBJ2-1; cdr3_aa: CASSRSGTGSYNEQFF; cdr3_nt: TGTGCCAGCAGCCGCTCCGGGACAGGCTCCTACAATGAGCAGTTCTTC
v_call: TRBV7-8; clone_size: many; d_call: -; j_call: TRBJ1-5; cdr3_aa: CASSLEQGSNQPQHF; cdr3_nt: TGTGCCAGCAGCTTAGAACAGGGAAGCAATCAGCCCCAGCATTTT
v_call: TRBV12-3/TRBV12-4; clone_size: few; d_call: TRBD1; j_call: TRBJ2-1; cdr3_aa: CASSSGQGRNNEQFF; cdr3_nt: TGTGCCAGCAGCTCCGGACAGGGGAGGAACAATGAGCAGTTCTTC
v_call: TRBV6-1; clone_size: -; d_call: -; j_call: TRBJ1-2; cdr3_aa: CASTPRSGSLYGYTF; cdr3_nt: TGTGCCAGCACTCCTAGGTCGGGGTCGCTCTATGGCTACACCTTC
v_call: TRBV20-1; clone_size: few; d_call: TRBD1; j_call: TRBJ1-6; cdr3_aa: CSARGIQGASYNSPLHF; cdr3_nt: TGCAGTGCTAGAGGAATACAGGGGGCCTCCTATAATTCACCCCTCCACTTT
v_call: TRBV20-1; clone_size: once; d_call: -; j_call: TRBJ2-3; cdr3_aa: CSARRPGEGTDTQYF; cdr3_nt: TGCAGTGCTAGAAGGCCGGGAGAGGGCACAGATACGCAGTATTTT
v_call: TRBV6-2/TRBV6-3; clone_size: -; d_call: -; j_call: TRBJ2-1; cdr3_aa: CASSRPPGNEQFF; cdr3_nt: TGTGCCAGCAGTCGCCCCCCAGGTAATGAGCAGTTCTTC
v_call: TRBV5-1; clone_size: -; d_call: -; j_call: TRBJ1-4; cdr3_aa: CASSLGEGPNEKLFF; cdr3_nt: TGCGCCAGCAGCTTGGGAGAGGGCCCCAATGAAAAACTGTTTTTT
v_call: TRBV6-8; clone_size: -; d_call: TRBD1; j_call: TRBJ1-1; cdr3_aa: CASSLQAGGLNTEAFF; cdr3_nt: TGTGCCAGCAGTCTACAAGCAGGGGGCTTGAACACTGAAGCTTTCTTT
v_call: TRBV19; clone_size: -; d_call: -; j_call: TRBJ2-5; cdr3_aa: CASSIPRQTQYF; cdr3_nt: TGTGCCAGTAGTATCCCACGACAGACCCAGTACTTC
v_call: TRBV6-4; clone_size: few; d_call: -; j_call: TRBJ2-7; cdr3_aa: CASRKRRTDEYEQYF; cdr3_nt: TGTGCCAGCAGAAAGAGGCGGACAGATGAATACGAGCAGTACTTC
v_call: TRBV7-9; clone_size: -; d_call: TRBD2; j_call: TRBJ2-1; cdr3_aa: CASSDHRDYGHEQFF; cdr3_nt: TGTGCCAGCAGCGACCACCGGGACTACGGCCATGAGCAGTTCTTC
v_call: TRBV7-2; clone_size: many; d_call: -; j_call: TRBJ1-1; cdr3_aa: CAGRQSVNTEAFF; cdr3_nt: TGTGCCGGAAGACAGTCCGTGAACACTGAAGCTTTCTTT
v_call: TRBV25-1; clone_size: -; d_call: -; j_call: TRBJ2-7; cdr3_aa: CASTQGTYEQYF; cdr3_nt: TGTGCCAGCACGCAGGGAACCTACGAGCAGTACTTC
v_call: TRBV4-3; clone_size: -; d_call: -; j_call: TRBJ2-3; cdr3_aa: CASATPGTDTQYF; cdr3_nt: TGCGCCAGCGCCACCCCGGGGACAGATACGCAGTATTTT
v_call: TRBV19; clone_size: many; d_call: TRBD1; j_call: TRBJ1-1; cdr3_aa: CASTLNSAGGTEAFF; cdr3_nt: TGTGCCAGTACCCTAAACTCGGCAGGGGGCACTGAAGCTTTCTTT
v_call: TRBV7-2; clone_size: many; d_call: TRBD1; j_call: TRBJ1-1; cdr3_aa: CASSHAPGTGYSTEAFF; cdr3_nt: TGTGCCAGCAGCCATGCCCCCGGGACAGGGTACAGCACTGAAGCTTTCTTT
v_call: TRBV28; clone_size: few; d_call: TRBD1; j_call: TRBJ1-2; cdr3_aa: CASSQQGASYGYTF; cdr3_nt: TGTGCCAGCAGCCAACAGGGGGCGAGCTATGGCTACACCTTC
v_call: TRBV12-3/TRBV12-4; clone_size: many; d_call: -; j_call: TRBJ2-7; cdr3_aa: CASSSSRQVWGRRYEQYF; cdr3_nt: TGTGCCAGCAGTAGCTCTCGACAGGTTTGGGGGCGACGGTACGAGCAGTACTTC
v_call: TRBV12-3/TRBV12-4; clone_size: -; d_call: TRBD1; j_call: TRBJ2-3; cdr3_aa: CASSFRQGGTGTQYF; cdr3_nt: TGTGCCAGCAGCTTCCGACAGGGGGGCACAGGTACGCAGTATTTT